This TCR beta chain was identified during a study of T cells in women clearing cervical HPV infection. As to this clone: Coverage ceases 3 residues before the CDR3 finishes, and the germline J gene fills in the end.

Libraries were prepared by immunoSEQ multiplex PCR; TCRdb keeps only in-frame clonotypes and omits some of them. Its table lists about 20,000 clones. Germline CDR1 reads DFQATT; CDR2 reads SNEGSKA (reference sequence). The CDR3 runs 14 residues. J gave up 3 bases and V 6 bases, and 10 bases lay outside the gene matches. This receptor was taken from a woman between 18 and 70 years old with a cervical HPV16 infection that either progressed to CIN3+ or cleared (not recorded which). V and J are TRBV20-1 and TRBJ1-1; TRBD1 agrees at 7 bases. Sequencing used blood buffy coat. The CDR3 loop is CSAFEGAGHTEAFF. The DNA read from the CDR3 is TGCAGTGCCTTTGAGGGGGCGGGCCACACTGAA.